This entry lists 25 T cell receptor beta chains sequenced from one sample in a study of spatial heterogeneity in lung cancer. Indicated time point: sample taken at primary tumor resection. TCRdb independently ran MiXCR on the 5' RACE reads; one entry per CDR3 protein. Among some 5,500 distinct CDR3 sequences listed, around 13% were seen once. No cognate antigen is known for these TCRs. Study observations and caveats: Tumor mutation counts were tracked by expanded intratumoral alpha and beta TCR counts.

This material consisted of lung tumor tissue, taken at surgery. These receptors were taken from a male donor with early-stage non-small cell lung cancer.

In its sample, this clonotype ranks as medium-sized. The size of this beta chain means little, since it is a stray read in a library made for alpha chains. Written as DNA, the CDR3 is TGTGCCAGCATTCCCTCTAGCGGGAGGTCAGATACGCAGTATTTT. Translated: CASIPSSGRSDTQYF. The chain joins TRBV28 to TRBJ2-3, with 11 bases lining up with TRBD2. V gave up 7 bases and J gave up 4 bases; unmatched junction bases: 7. The germline V gene encodes CDR1 MDHEN and CDR2 SYDVKM. The CDR3 runs 15 residues.

This clonotype was observed at least ten times. Within a library made for alpha chains, this beta chain is off target, and its count is uninformative. The V call is TRBV7-8, the J call TRBJ1-5, with D possibly TRBD1 on 5 matching bases. This CDR3 is built from 15 residues. Trimming took 3 bases from V and 3 from J, leaving 12 bases between them. Germline CDR1 SGHVS, CDR2 FQNEAQ. The chain's CDR3 is CASSLWGEANQPQHF. The CDR3 DNA reads as TGTGCCAGCAGCTTGTGGGGGGAGGCCAATCAGCCCCAGCATTTT.

This clonotype was counted ten times or more. The library was built for alpha chains, so this beta chain is an off-target read and its size means little. The genes are TRBV30 and TRBJ1-2; the D gene is possibly TRBD1 (5 bases). Trimming took off 2 bases at V and 7 bases at J, with 11 bases between the two ends. Germline V lookup: CDR1 GTSNPN, CDR2 SVGIG (reference sequence). This CDR3 spans 12 amino acids. The CDR3 here is CAWSLSQGGYTF. The CDR3 DNA sequence: TGTGCCTGGAGTTTAAGCCAGGGTGGCTACACCTTC.

This clonotype qualifies as medium-sized (0.01 to 0.1%). The size of this beta chain means little, since it is a stray read in a library made for alpha chains. The rearrangement uses TRBV29-1 and TRBJ2-3, with TRBD2 identical over 7 bases. This CDR3 has 15 amino acids. From germline, CDR1 is SQVTM and CDR2 ANQGSEA. V lost 4 bases, J lost 1 base, and 8 bases stayed unmatched. The CDR3 DNA reads as TGCAGCGTTGGAAGGCGGGAGTGGGGCACAGATACGCAGTATTTT. Translation gives CSVGRREWGTDTQYF.

This clonotype occurred many times. A library prepared for alpha chains yielded this beta chain as an off-target read; its size is of little meaning. The chain has TRBV28 and TRBJ1-6; D ambiguous. Germline CDR1 MDHEN, CDR2 SYDVKM. V was pared by 6 bases and J by 9 bases, with 15 bases between. The CDR3 is made up of 14 amino acids. Written as DNA, the CDR3 is TGTGCCAGCAGGCCTGCCCCACAGATTTCACCCCTCCACTTT. This encodes CASRPAPQISPLHF.

This clonotype counts as medium-sized. A library prepared for alpha chains yielded this beta chain as an off-target read; its size is of little meaning. V and J are TRBV7-6 and TRBJ2-1, with 11 nucleotides matching TRBD2. Germline V gene data show CDR1 as SGHVS and CDR2 as FNYEAQ. The V and J ends lost 1 base and 2 bases, in that order; junction bases with no gene match: 1. The CDR3 runs 16 residues. Here the CDR3 DNA reads TGTGCCAGCAGCTTAGTAGCGGGAGGGCCCTACAATGAGCAGTTCTTC. This sequence encodes CASSLVAGGPYNEQFF.

Note on this clonotype: This beta chain turned up in a library designed for alpha chains; as an off-target read, its abundance says little. The rearrangement links TRBV9 to TRBJ2-3, with TRBD1 matching 10 bases. Germline loops: CDR1 SGDLS, CDR2 YYNGEE. With V trimmed by 2 bases and J by 3 bases, 6 bases remained unmatched. The CDR3 has 16 residues. The CDR3 sequence: CASSVGWTGGTDTQYF. Here the CDR3 DNA reads TGTGCCAGCAGCGTGGGCTGGACAGGGGGGACAGATACGCAGTATTTT.

This clonotype was observed at least ten times. The size of this beta chain means little, since it is a stray read in a library made for alpha chains. The chain couples TRBV29-1 to TRBJ2-7; 10 nucleotides match TRBD1. Germline V gives CDR1 SQVTM, CDR2 ANQGSEA. V lost 4 bases to trimming and J lost 3 bases; unmatched junction nucleotides: 3. The CDR3 is made up of 13 amino acids. CDR3 coding DNA: TGCAGCGTTGCCGGGGACAGGGGCTACGAGCAGTACTTC. It is translated as CSVAGDRGYEQYF.

In its sample, this clonotype ranks as medium-sized. This beta chain is an off-target read within a library intended for alpha chains, so its frequency means little. The CDR3 is CAIGTEYEQYF. DNA of the CDR3: TGTGCCATAGGGACCGAATACGAGCAGTACTTC. The chain uses TRBV28 and TRBJ2-7, with D perhaps TRBD1 or TRBD2 (5 bases each). CDR1 and CDR2 (germline): MDHEN, SYDVKM. V gave up 10 bases and J gave up 4 bases, with 11 bases separating them. CDR3 length: 11 residues.

This clonotype showed up many times. This beta chain appears as a stray read in a library generated for alpha chains; its size is not informative. This rearrangement joins TRBV6-2 or TRBV6-3 to TRBJ2-5; perhaps TRBD2 as D (5 bases). CDR1 and CDR2 (germline): MNHEY, SVGEGT. This CDR3 comprises 14 residues. Trimming took 3 bases from V and 4 from J, leaving 12 bases between them. CDR3 nucleotide sequence: TGTGCCAGCAGTTATCAACCTAGCAGAGAGACCCAGTACTTC. Protein: CASSYQPSRETQYF.

This clonotype was picked up many times. Because this beta chain is a stray read in a library intended to capture alpha chains, its abundance should not be given much weight. The DNA of the CDR3 is TGCAGTACTGTGCAGGCGACTCTGACTGAAGCTTTCTTT. Residues: CSTVQATLTEAFF. The rearrangement joins TRBV20-1 to TRBJ1-1; D is ambiguous. CDR3 length: 13 residues. Trimming removed 8 bases at V and 5 bases at J, with 18 bases between. CDR1 is DFQATT, CDR2 SNEGSKA, per germline (reference sequence).

In its sample, this clonotype is medium-sized. In a library made to pick up alpha chains, this beta chain is a stray read with a size that means little. The rearrangement joins TRBV4-2 to TRBJ2-1; D is possibly TRBD2 (6 bases). V was clipped by 1 base and J by 4 bases, with 17 bases between them. Germline CDR1 reads LGHNA; CDR2 reads YNFKEQ. The CDR3 loop spans 17 amino acids. CDR3 DNA: TGTGCCAGCAGCCAAGTTTTGGGGCGGGGAACTTACAATGAGCAGTTCTTC. Its translation is CASSQVLGRGTYNEQFF.

By share, this clonotype ranks as medium-sized. Being off target in a library aimed at alpha chains, this beta chain has a size of little meaning. The rearrangement joins TRBV12-3 or TRBV12-4 to TRBJ1-1; D is unclear. Trimming took off 5 bases at V and 5 bases at J, with 12 bases between the two ends. The CDR3 loop spans 13 amino acids. CDR3 sequence reads: CASSPSPGTEAFF. For the CDR3, the DNA is TGTGCCAGCAGTCCCTCCCCGGGGACTGAAGCTTTCTTT.

This clonotype ranks as medium-sized. Since the library was made to target alpha chains, this beta chain is a stray read and its abundance is not meaningful. The genes are TRBV28 and TRBJ2-2, with 8 bases lining up with TRBD2. Trimming took 8 bases from V and 4 from J; bases not matched to a gene: 9. There are 15 residues in the CDR3. Germline values: CDR1 MDHEN, CDR2 SYDVKM. CDR3 region: CASGTGGKLTGELFF. In nucleotides, the CDR3 is TGTGCCAGCGGGACGGGGGGGAAACTCACCGGGGAGCTGTTTTTT.

By sample fraction, this clonotype is medium-sized. This beta chain is a stray sequence in a library constructed for alpha chains; its clone size is not meaningful. The chain combines TRBV6-2 or TRBV6-3 with TRBJ1-1, with D unclear. Germline V CDR1 and CDR2: MNHEY, SVGEGT. V shed 5 bases and J shed 6 bases, with 13 bases lying between them. The CDR3 runs 13 residues. CDR3 DNA sequence: TGTGCCAGCAGTCCCCGGGTACGGGCTGAAGCTTTCTTT. Protein sequence: CASSPRVRAEAFF.

By sample share, this clonotype is medium-sized (0.01 to 0.1%). This beta chain is a stray sequence in a library constructed for alpha chains; its clone size is not meaningful. The rearrangement links TRBV28 to TRBJ1-5, with D perhaps TRBD1 (5 bases). Germline loops: CDR1 MDHEN, CDR2 SYDVKM. V was pared by 2 bases and J by 4 bases, with 15 bases between. This CDR3 region has 16 residues. CDR3 bases: TGTGCCAGCAGTTTACAGTTTCTGGGACCAAATCAGCCCCAGCATTTT. Translation gives CASSLQFLGPNQPQHF.

A word on this clonotype: The library was built for alpha chains, so this beta chain is an off-target read and its size means little. The rearrangement links TRBV20-1 to TRBJ1-6, with D perhaps matching TRBD1 (6 bases). Trimming took 4 bases from V and 6 from J, leaving 10 bases between them. This CDR3 region has 13 residues. Germline CDR1 and CDR2: DFQATT and SNEGSKA (reference sequence). DNA for the CDR3: TGCAGTGCTACTCGGGACACTAATTCACCCCTCCACTTT. The encoded protein is CSATRDTNSPLHF.

By sample fraction, this clonotype is medium-sized (0.01 to 0.1%). This beta chain is an unintended read in a library built for alpha chains; its size means little. This chain links TRBV28 with TRBJ2-7; D unclear. V was clipped by 5 bases and J by 10 bases, with 18 bases between them. The V gene's germline CDR1 is MDHEN and CDR2 SYDVKM. The CDR3 is made up of 13 amino acids. Here the CDR3 reads CASSRGPVLQQYF. The DNA of the CDR3 is TGTGCCAGCAGTAGAGGACCGGTGCTGCAACAGTACTTC.

By share of the sample, this clonotype is medium-sized. This beta chain is off target for a library built for alpha chains, so its abundance means little. The gene calls are TRBV12-3 or TRBV12-4 and TRBJ1-1; D ambiguous. There are 15 residues in the CDR3. The V end was cut by 2 bases, the J end by 1 base, with 11 bases between. The CDR3 here is CASSLTSAPNTEAFF. The CDR3 region has the DNA TGTGCCAGCAGTTTAACCAGTGCCCCGAACACTGAAGCTTTCTTT.

This clonotype is medium-sized within its sample. This beta chain is a stray read from a library made for alpha chains; its abundance is not meaningful. This rearrangement joins TRBV2 to TRBJ2-5; D perhaps matches TRBD2 (5 bases). CDR3 length: 14 residues. Trimming left V 0 bases short and J 7 bases short, with 12 bases between. Germline V gene sequence: CDR1 SNHLY, CDR2 FYNNEI. In nucleotides, the CDR3 is TGTGCCAGCAGTGAAGCAACTAGGGATGGGACCCAGTACTTC. Translated, it gives CASSEATRDGTQYF.

In the case of this clonotype: This beta chain is a stray sequence in a library constructed for alpha chains; its clone size is not meaningful. The chain links TRBV10-3 to TRBJ2-3; a weak D match, TRBD2 (6 bases). The ends were cut back, 10 bases at V and 0 bases at J, with 14 bases in the middle. CDR1 is ENHRY, CDR2 SYGVKD, per germline. The CDR3 contains 14 residues. CDR3 coding DNA: TGTGCCACTCGACTAGGAACTAGCACAGATACGCAGTATTTT. Translated, it gives CATRLGTSTDTQYF.

This clonotype is termed medium-sized. This beta chain turned up in a library designed for alpha chains; as an off-target read, its abundance says little. V gene TRBV28 combines with J gene TRBJ2-2; D possibly corresponds to TRBD1 (6 bases). Trimming removed 6 bases from V and 5 bases from J, with 16 bases in between. CDR3 length: 15 residues. CDR1 and CDR2 from the germline V gene are MDHEN and SYDVKM. CDR3 amino acids: CASSPILGQTGELFF. CDR3 coding DNA: TGTGCCAGCAGCCCGATCCTAGGACAGACCGGGGAGCTGTTTTTT.

There are many counts of this clonotype. A library made for alpha chains picked up this beta chain off target, so its size means little. The chain links TRBV29-1 to TRBJ1-1; TRBD1 agrees at 8 bases. This CDR3 contains 13 residues. Germline V gene sequence: CDR1 SQVTM, CDR2 ANQGSEA. J lost 5 bases, V lost 7 bases, and 9 bases had no gene match. The CDR3 nucleotides are TGCAGCGCAGAGGGACAGGAAGGGACTGAAGCTTTCTTT. It specifies CSAEGQEGTEAFF.

By proportion, this clonotype is medium-sized. Within a library made for alpha chains, this beta chain is off target, and its count is uninformative. CDR3 DNA sequence: TGTGCCACCAGAACAGGTCCAGGGAACACTGAAGCTTTCTTT. Its protein product is CATRTGPGNTEAFF. The chain carries TRBV24-1 and TRBJ1-1; D perhaps matches TRBD1 (5 bases). Trimming removed 7 bases at V and 1 base at J, with 12 bases between. The CDR3 loop spans 14 amino acids. Germline values: CDR1 KGHDR, CDR2 SFDVKD.

On this clonotype: This beta chain is a stray read from a library made for alpha chains; its abundance is not meaningful. The rearrangement joins TRBV5-4 to TRBJ2-2, with D possibly matching TRBD2 (5 bases). The CDR3 sequence is 14 residues long. Germline assignment: CDR1 SGHNT and CDR2 YYREEE (reference sequence). V lost 5 bases and J 6 bases, leaving 14 bases between the germline ends. The CDR3, as DNA: TGTGCCAGCAGTCCCGGGGTAGTCCCCGGGGAGCTGTTTTTT. This translates into CASSPGVVPGELFF.